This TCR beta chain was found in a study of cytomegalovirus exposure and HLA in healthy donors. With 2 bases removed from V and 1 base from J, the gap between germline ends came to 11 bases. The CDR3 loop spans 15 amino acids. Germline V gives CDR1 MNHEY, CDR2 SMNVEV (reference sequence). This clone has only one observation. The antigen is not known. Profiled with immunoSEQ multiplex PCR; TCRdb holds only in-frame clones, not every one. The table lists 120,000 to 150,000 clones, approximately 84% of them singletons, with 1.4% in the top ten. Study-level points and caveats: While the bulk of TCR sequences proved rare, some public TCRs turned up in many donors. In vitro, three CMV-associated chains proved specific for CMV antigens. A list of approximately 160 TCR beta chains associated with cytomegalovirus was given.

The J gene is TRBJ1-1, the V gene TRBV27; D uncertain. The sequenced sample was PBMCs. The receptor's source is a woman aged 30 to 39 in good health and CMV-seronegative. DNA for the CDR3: TGTGCCAGCAGTTTAGATATAACAGCGAACACTGAAGCTTTCTTT. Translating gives CASSLDITANTEAFF.